The rows below give T cell receptor beta chains drawn from one sample of a study of memory CD4+ T cells and cytomegalovirus serostatus. TCRdb's table, derived via immunoSEQ multiplex PCR, lists solely in-frame clones and lacks some. The sample holds some 95,000 clones; about four fifths are singletons and the top ten take about 4%. Input material: memory CD4+ T cells from blood. Source of these receptors: an adult in good health and CMV-seropositive. Both conserved end residues are trimmed from each CDR3. Fields, in order: J gene, V gene, clone size, CDR3 protein. Clone size is not always given. Where it is, it says once, few, many or a class for expanded clones.

J: TRBJ2-5; V: TRBV5-1; size: -; CDR3: ASSSLQRGDQETQY
J: TRBJ2-1; V: TRBV29-1; size: -; CDR3: SSGTGDYNEQF
J: TRBJ2-2; V: TRBV5-1; size: few; CDR3: ASSLAVSGRSGELF
J: TRBJ1-2; V: TRBV30; size: -; CDR3: AWSSRDRGRRF
J: TRBJ2-2; V: TRBV28; size: -; CDR3: ASSLAGDLNAGELF
J: TRBJ1-5; V: TRBV28; size: -; CDR3: ASSLERFTPQH
J: TRBJ2-7; V: TRBV1; size: once; CDR3: TSSRVGITYEQY
J: TRBJ1-2; V: TRBV6-5; size: -; CDR3: ASTRTGLGYT
J: TRBJ2-1; V: TRBV6-5; size: -; CDR3: ASSYGTPSSYNEQF
J: TRBJ2-7; V: TRBV7-9; size: -; CDR3: ASSFRERSYEQY
J: TRBJ2-1; V: TRBV2; size: -; CDR3: ASSRFGGGEF
J: TRBJ2-7; V: TRBV5-4; size: -; CDR3: ASSSDSFYEQY
J: TRBJ1-5; V: TRBV25-1; size: -; CDR3: ASPVGDGYQPQH
J: TRBJ2-5; V: TRBV28; size: -; CDR3: ASSLPGGEETQY
J: TRBJ2-2; V: TRBV7-2; size: once; CDR3: ASSSPPGELF
J: TRBJ2-2; V: TRBV5-1; size: -; CDR3: ASSLVTGKNTGELF
J: TRBJ2-2; V: TRBV5-4; size: -; CDR3: ASSTRTSGSTGELF
J: TRBJ1-1; V: TRBV5-1; size: -; CDR3: ASSRDRNTEAF
J: TRBJ2-7; V: TRBV27; size: -; CDR3: ACGLAGAKQY
J: TRBJ1-2; V: TRBV5-1; size: -; CDR3: ASSLSQYDYGYT
J: TRBJ1-2; V: TRBV20-1; size: -; CDR3: SAGFGYT
J: TRBJ2-7; V: TRBV18; size: -; CDR3: ASSQTTPGPTYEQY
J: TRBJ2-5; V: TRBV2; size: -; CDR3: ASRGDQETQY
J: TRBJ2-3; V: TRBV6-4; size: -; CDR3: ASSDSGGTDTQY
J: TRBJ2-5; V: TRBV9; size: -; CDR3: ASSPRGAATRETQY
J: TRBJ2-5; V: TRBV28; size: -; CDR3: ASSPGGGETQY
J: TRBJ2-4; V: TRBV7-2; size: -; CDR3: ASSLSGQGGIQY
J: TRBJ2-1; V: TRBV11-3; size: -; CDR3: ASSLQGLDNEQF
J: TRBJ2-5; V: TRBV7-2; size: -; CDR3: ASSSLARRVETQY
J: TRBJ1-3; V: TRBV30; size: -; CDR3: AWSVRGGSGNTIY
J: TRBJ1-1; V: TRBV14; size: few; CDR3: ASSQELMGTEAF
J: TRBJ2-5; V: TRBV19; size: -; CDR3: ASSRAAGVGETQY
J: TRBJ1-1; V: TRBV4-1; size: -; CDR3: ASSEGDRLRTEAF
J: TRBJ2-1; V: TRBV11-2; size: few; CDR3: ASSLESAVSSYNEQF
J: TRBJ2-6; V: TRBV27; size: -; CDR3: ASRGGTGGARSGANVLT
J: TRBJ2-2; V: TRBV7-2; size: -; CDR3: ASSSLLGSRGELF
J: TRBJ2-1; V: TRBV9; size: -; CDR3: ASNPGQGTNEQF